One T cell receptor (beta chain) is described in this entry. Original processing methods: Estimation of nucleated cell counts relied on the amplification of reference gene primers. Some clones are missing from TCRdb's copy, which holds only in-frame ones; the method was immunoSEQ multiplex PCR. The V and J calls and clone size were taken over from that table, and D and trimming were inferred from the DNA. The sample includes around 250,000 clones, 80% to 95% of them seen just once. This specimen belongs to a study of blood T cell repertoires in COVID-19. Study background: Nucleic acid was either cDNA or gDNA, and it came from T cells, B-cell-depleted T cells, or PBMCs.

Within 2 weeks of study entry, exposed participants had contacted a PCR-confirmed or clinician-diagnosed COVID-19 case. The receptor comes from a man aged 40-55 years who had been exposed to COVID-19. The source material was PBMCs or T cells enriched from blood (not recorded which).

The CDR3 loop reads CASSLLLAGGIEQFF. CDR3 nucleotide sequence: TGTGCCAGCAGCTTATTGCTAGCGGGAGGAATTGAGCAGTTCTTC. The rearrangement links TRBV11-2 to TRBJ2-1, with 11 bases lining up with TRBD2. Germline V gene sequence: CDR1 SGHAT, CDR2 FQNNGV. This CDR3 region has 15 residues. V trimming: 2 bases; J trimming: 9 bases; junction bases outside the gene matches: 6. The full variable domain, its missing parts supplied by reference TRBV11-2 and TRBJ2-1, is EAGVAQSPRYKIIEKRQSVAFWCNPISGHATLYWYQQILGQGPKLLIQFQNNGVVDDSQLPKDRFSAERLKGVDSTLKIQPAKLEDSAVYLCASSLLLAGGIEQFFGPGTRLTVL.